Below are 25 T cell receptor beta chains sequenced from a single sample in a study of blood T cell repertoires in acute mononucleosis. Time point indicated: convalescence about 6 months (5-8 months) after acute presentation (visit 7). Assay used: immunoSEQ multiplex PCR; TCRdb lists only in-frame clones, some missing. The sample includes roughly 1,700 clones, roughly 24% of them seen just once. Notes on the study in general: GLC-BM-specific selection apparently combined TCR alpha and beta motifs.

The input for sequencing was EBV GLC epitope tetramer+ CD8+ T cells sorted from PBMCs, taken during convalescence from infectious mononucleosis. Stated subset: CD8 T cells binding tetramer with EBV BMLF1 280-288 peptide (GLC-BM). The receptor source for this set is a woman younger than 30 with infectious mononucleosis caused by EBV.

Comments on this clone: A read error may account for a junction end that differs from germline. The rearrangement joins TRBV29-1 to TRBJ2-3, with D perhaps given as TRBD1 or TRBD2 (5 bases each). There are 14 residues in the CDR3. Germline CDR1 reads SQVTM; CDR2 reads ANQGSEA. In DNA, the CDR3 is TGCAGCGTTGCCGGGACCCGCACAGATACGCAGTTTTTTTTT. Protein product: CSVAGTRTDTQFFF.

This clone was recorded many times. V gene TRBV11-2 combines with J gene TRBJ1-5; 8 bases are a match to TRBD1. J lost 3 bases, V lost 4 bases, and 8 bases had no gene match. CDR1 and CDR2 (germline): SGHAT, FQNNGV. This CDR3 spans 16 amino acids. CDR3 amino acids: CASSYGQGGYNQPQHF. The CDR3 nucleotides are TGTGCCAGCAGCTATGGACAGGGTGGGTACAATCAGCCCCAGCATTTT.

By share, this clone counts as large. The chain is built from TRBV29-1 and TRBJ2-1; TRBD2 aligns across 7 bases. The CDR3 is 13 amino acids. Germline trimming cut 5 bases from V and 6 bases from J; bases unmatched to any gene: 7. Germline loops: CDR1 SQVTM, CDR2 ANQGSEA. The CDR3 here is CSVLPGLLNEQFF. For the CDR3, the DNA is TGCAGCGTTTTACCGGGACTACTCAATGAGCAGTTCTTC.

For this clone: Within the sample, other DNA sequences also encode this same CDR3. The chain combines TRBV5-6 with TRBJ2-1, with 11 bases aligning to TRBD2. The CDR3 has 15 residues. The germline V gene encodes CDR1 SGHDT and CDR2 YYEEEE. Unmatched junction bases numbered 8, after V lost 4 bases and J lost 8 bases. The CDR3 loop is CASSPTSGSVYEQFF. CDR3 nucleotides: TGTGCCAGCAGCCCCACTAGCGGGAGTGTATATGAGCAGTTCTTC.

This clone was seen only a few times. This chain links TRBV27 with TRBJ2-7; D remains ambiguous. V was shortened by 8 bases and J by 3 bases, with 17 bases between the two germline ends. Germline V lookup: CDR1 MNHEY, CDR2 SMNVEV (reference sequence). This CDR3 contains 14 residues. The CDR3 spells CASSPSQQFYEQYF. CDR3 bases: TGTGCCAGCTCCCCGTCACAGCAATTCTACGAGCAGTACTTC.

This clone was recorded many times. A read error may account for a junction end that differs from germline. The same CDR3 also results from other DNA sequences found in this sample. V is TRBV29-1 and J is TRBJ1-2; D is possibly TRBD1 (6 bases). Germline V lookup: CDR1 SQVTM, CDR2 ANQGSEA. There are 12 residues in the CDR3. CDR3 protein: CCVDGVGAGDTF. The CDR3 DNA follows: TGCTGCGTTGACGGGGTGGGGGCGGGGGACACCTTC.

Many counts were recorded for this clone. V gene TRBV7-9 combines with J gene TRBJ2-2; 11 bases align to TRBD2. The CDR3 is 19 residues long. V lost 2 bases to trimming and J lost 4 bases; unmatched junction nucleotides: 12. Germline V CDR1 and CDR2: SEHNR, FQNEAQ (reference sequence). The CDR3 protein is CASSLLHATSGSSTGELFF. CDR3 nucleotides: TGTGCCAGCAGCTTACTACACGCCACTAGCGGGAGTTCCACCGGGGAGCTGTTTTTT.

This chain's CDR3 is CASELWTGHNEQFF. Written as DNA, the CDR3 is TGTGCCAGCGAGCTCTGGACAGGGCATAATGAGCAGTTCTTC. The V call is TRBV7-8, the J call TRBJ2-1; 8 positions match TRBD1. After removal of 8 bases from V and 7 bases from J, the junction contained 10 bases not matched to a gene. CDR3 length: 14 amino acids. The germline V gene encodes CDR1 SGHVS and CDR2 FQNEAQ.

In regard to this clone: The likely explanation is a read error, given a far larger clone one base away. Other DNA sequences in this specimen translate into the identical CDR3. V gene TRBV27 combines with J gene TRBJ2-1; D call uncertain. The ends were cut back, 6 bases at V and 7 bases at J, with 13 bases in the middle. CDR1 is MNHEY, CDR2 SMNVEV, per germline (reference sequence). This CDR3 has 13 amino acids. DNA of the CDR3: TGTGCCAGCAGCCAAGTGTGGGGAAATGAGCAGTTCTTC. Translated: CASSQVWGNEQFF.

This clone was counted at least ten times. This CDR3 is CASTQGHGDGIEQFF. DNA of the CDR3: TGTGCCAGCACCCAAGGTCATGGAGACGGGATTGAGCAGTTCTTC. The chain employs TRBV6-5 and TRBJ2-1; D possibly corresponds to TRBD2 (5 bases). CDR1 is MNHEY, CDR2 SVGAGI, per germline. Trimming removed 7 bases at V and 9 bases at J, with 22 bases between. The CDR3 has 15 residues.

The chain uses TRBV7-8 and TRBJ2-3; 7 bases line up with TRBD2. J lost 6 bases, V lost 5 bases, and 14 bases had no gene match. The germline V gene has CDR1 SGHVS and CDR2 FQNEAQ. The CDR3 covers 16 residues. The CDR3, as DNA: TGTGCCAGCAGCCCTCTAGTTGGCGGGAGTGGCGATACGCAGTATTTT. Its translation: CASSPLVGGSGDTQYF.

This clone was seen more than once but under ten times. This likely came from a read error, as a far larger clone is one base away. Other DNA sequences in the sample encode the same CDR3. The rearrangement uses TRBV27 and TRBJ2-7; D possibly corresponds to TRBD2 (6 bases). The J call is uncertain, as TRBJ2-1 better fits the DNA end. The CDR3 covers 16 residues. From germline, CDR1 is MNHEY and CDR2 SMNVEV (reference sequence). The CDR3 DNA is TGTGCCAGCAGTTTATCGATAGCGGCTACAGCCTACGAGCAGTTCTTC. Protein sequence: CASSLSIAATAYEQFF.

A word on this clone: With only one base between it and a far larger clone, this is likely a read error. This rearrangement joins TRBV29-1 to TRBJ2-7; TRBD1 or TRBD2 may be the D gene (6 bases each). Per germline, CDR1 SQVTM and CDR2 ANQGSEA. The CDR3 is 13 residues long. DNA of the CDR3: TGCATCGTTGAGGGGGGCGAAGCCTACGAGCAGTACTTC. Amino acid sequence: CIVEGGEAYEQYF.

In its sample, this clone was seen many times. Other DNA sequences within the sample encode an identical CDR3. V gene TRBV6-6 combines with J gene TRBJ2-1; 11 bases fit TRBD2. The V gene end was trimmed by 6 bases and the J gene end by 8 bases; junction bases not matched to a gene: 9. Germline V gives CDR1 MNHNY, CDR2 SVGAGI (reference sequence). CDR3 length: 15 amino acids. In DNA, the CDR3 is TGTGCCAGCAGCCCCACTAGCGGGAGTGTATATGAGCAGTTCTTC. Amino acids: CASSPTSGSVYEQFF.

This clone has a handful of counts. With only one base between it and a far larger clone, this is likely a read error. The rearrangement uses TRBV29-1 and TRBJ1-1; 8 nucleotides align to TRBD1. The CDR3 has 13 residues. After removal of 6 bases from V and 0 bases from J, the junction contained 3 bases not matched to a gene. Germline V CDR1 and CDR2: SQVTM, ANQGSEA. CDR3 coding DNA: TGCAGCGTGGGGGGACAGGTGAACACTGAAGCTTTCTTT. It translates to CSVGGQVNTEAFF.

Regarding this clone: This sequence is one base from a far larger clone and is likely a read error. This specimen includes other DNA sequences encoding the same CDR3. The CDR3 sequence is CASSLGLAGRSYNEQFF. The CDR3 DNA reads TGTGCCAGCAGCCTAGGACTAGCGGGGCGCTCCTACAATGAGCAGTTCTTC. The chain recombines TRBV27 with TRBJ2-1, with TRBD2 identical over 12 bases. J was trimmed by 0 bases and V by 6 bases; bases with no gene match: 6. CDR1 is MNHEY and CDR2 is SMNVEV in the germline V gene (reference sequence). This CDR3 has 17 amino acids.

This clone was counted between two and nine times. The genes are TRBV11-2 and TRBJ2-7; 12 bases are shared with TRBD2. Unmatched junction bases numbered 5, after V lost 5 bases and J lost 3 bases. Germline V lookup: CDR1 SGHAT, CDR2 FQNNGV. The CDR3 spans 15 residues. As DNA, the CDR3 is TGTGCCAGCAGCCCGACTAGCGGGAGTGTCTACGAGCAGTACTTC. Translated: CASSPTSGSVYEQYF.

A word on this clone: One base away lies a much larger clone, so this may be a sequencing read error. V gene TRBV11-2 combines with J gene TRBJ2-7, with 8 nucleotides matching TRBD2. Looked up from germline, CDR1 is SGHAT and CDR2 is FQNNGV. Trimming took 5 bases from V and 3 from J; bases not matched to a gene: 9. CDR3 length: 15 amino acids. DNA of the CDR3: TGTGCCAGCAGCCGGACAAGCGGGAGTATCTACGAGCAGTACTTC. It codes for CASSRTSGSIYEQYF.

About this clone itself: This probably arose from a read error, given a far larger clone one base away. Other DNA sequences in this specimen translate into the identical CDR3. The chain carries TRBV11-2 and TRBJ2-7, with D possibly called TRBD1 or TRBD2 (6 bases each). V was shortened by 3 bases and J by 5 bases, with 14 bases between the two germline ends. The CDR3 loop spans 14 amino acids. Germline assignment: CDR1 SGHAT and CDR2 FQNNGV. CDR3 region: CASSLALGGHEQYF. The CDR3 DNA reads TGTGCCAGCAGCTTGGCCCTCGGGGGCCACGAGCAGTACTTC.

Note on this clone: This probably arose from a read error, given a far larger clone one base away. The J gene is TRBJ2-1, the V gene TRBV9; 12 nucleotides align to TRBD2. The CDR3 sequence is 17 residues long. CDR1 is SGDLS, CDR2 YYNGEE, per germline. CDR3: CASSLGLAGRSYNEQFF. The CDR3, as DNA: TGCGCCAGCAGCCTAGGACTAGCGGGGCGCTCCTACAATGAGCAGTTCTTC.

This clone was observed a few times. A far larger clone is only one base removed, so a read error is likely. CDR3 sequence (DNA): TGTGCCAGCAGTTTATCGATAGCGGCTACAGCCTACGGGCAGTACTTC. Encoded protein: CASSLSIAATAYGQYF. The chain employs TRBV27 and TRBJ2-7; possibly TRBD2 for D (6 bases). The germline CDR1 and CDR2 sequences are MNHEY and SMNVEV (reference sequence). The length of the CDR3 is 16 residues.

CDR3 sequence (DNA): TGTGCCATCAGTTACCCCGGGACCCGCACAGATACGCAGTATTTT. Its translation: CAISYPGTRTDTQYF. This chain links TRBV10-3 with TRBJ2-3; D may correspond to TRBD1 or TRBD2 (5 bases each). CDR1 is ENHRY, CDR2 SYGVKD, per germline. The V gene lost 5 bases and the J gene lost 1 base, with 13 bases spanning the gap. The CDR3 has 15 residues.

This clone was detected many times. The chain employs TRBV21-1 and TRBJ2-7; the table gives TRBD2 as D, unverified against the DNA. TRBV21-1 is a pseudogene segment. CDR3 size: 14 residues. The chain's CDR3 is CASSIVPGEAEQYF. For the CDR3, the DNA is TGTGCCAGCAGCATCGTCCCGGGAGAGGCCGAGCAGTACTTC.

This clone has a count of ten or more. A much bigger clone sits one base away, suggesting this may be a read error. The chain combines TRBV4-1 with TRBJ2-7; D may be TRBD1 or TRBD2 (6 bases each). Trimming cost V 5 bases and J 5 bases, with 16 bases left between them. CDR1 and CDR2 (germline): MGHRA, YSYEKL. The CDR3 covers 14 residues. The CDR3 coding sequence is TGCGCCAGCAGCTTGGCCCTCGGGGGCCACGAGCAGTACTTC. Amino acids: CASSLALGGHEQYF.

This clone was detected many times. A read error is the likely source, as a far larger clone sits one nucleotide away. This sample also contains other DNA sequences that code for the same CDR3. For the CDR3, the DNA is TGTGCCAGCAGCCAAGTGTGGGGAAATGAGCAGTTCTTC. Its protein product is CASSQVWGNEQFF. This sequence joins TRBV7-9 and TRBJ2-1; D is unclear. Germline assignment: CDR1 SEHNR and CDR2 FQNEAQ (reference sequence). Deletions cut 5 bases from V and 7 bases from J, with 12 bases between. The CDR3 contains 13 residues.